These 11 T cell receptor beta chains came from one sample sequenced in a study of shared clonotypes between healthy human individuals. Positively selected for CCR7, the CD45RO-negative cells used as naive CD8 cells excluded terminally differentiated effector memory CD45RA+ cells. Measured with immunoSEQ multiplex PCR; TCRdb has only the in-frame clones, and not every one. The sample includes 1.5 million to 2.5 million clones, less than 95% of them seen just once. Sequencing was carried out using naive CD8+ T cells sorted from blood. These receptor sequences come from a man aged 18-30 years in good health.

This clone was recorded only once. The rearrangement links TRBV10-2 to TRBJ2-5; D may be TRBD1 (6 bases). The V gene lost 10 bases and the J gene lost 5 bases, with 17 bases spanning the gap. The CDR3 has 13 residues. Germline loops: CDR1 WSHSY, CDR2 SAAADI. The CDR3 spells CATQPGVRETQYF. The CDR3 bases are TGCGCCACCCAGCCAGGGGTCAGGGAGACCCAGTACTTC.

This CDR3 reads CASSWGGSTNEKLFF. In nucleotides, the CDR3 is TGTGCCAGCAGCTGGGGAGGCTCAACTAATGAAAAACTGTTTTTT. This rearrangement joins TRBV11-2 to TRBJ1-4; D not certain. CDR3 length: 15 amino acids. V lost 4 bases, J lost 0 bases, and 9 bases lay in between. Germline values: CDR1 SGHAT, CDR2 FQNNGV.

The CDR3 sequence: CASSLSGSLTDTQYF. For the CDR3, the DNA is TGTGCCAGCAGCTTAAGCGGGAGCCTCACAGATACGCAGTATTTT. This chain joins TRBV5-4 and TRBJ2-3; TRBD2 aligns across 8 bases. CDR1 is SGHNT, CDR2 YYREEE, per germline (reference sequence). CDR3 length: 15 residues. After removal of 2 bases from V and 2 bases from J, the junction contained 4 bases not matched to a gene.

The rearrangement links TRBV4-3 to TRBJ2-2, with 12 bases aligning to TRBD2. The length of the CDR3 is 17 residues. V lost 3 bases to trimming and J lost 1 base; unmatched junction nucleotides: 3. CDR1 LGHNA and CDR2 YSLEER come from the germline V gene. The CDR3 protein is CASSHLLAGGNTGELFF. In nucleotides, the CDR3 is TGCGCCAGCAGCCACCTACTAGCGGGAGGGAACACCGGGGAGCTGTTTTTT.

J is TRBJ1-2 and V is TRBV5-8; D remains unclear. CDR3 length: 15 amino acids. Trimming took 0 bases from V and 4 from J, leaving 13 bases between them. In germline, CDR1 is SGHTS, CDR2 YDEGEE. CDR3 sequence reads: CASSLVRQDPYGYTF. CDR3 nucleotides: TGTGCCAGCAGCTTGGTACGTCAGGATCCCTATGGCTACACCTTC.

The chain employs TRBV19 and TRBJ1-4; TRBD1 aligns across 8 bases. Trimming removed 5 bases from V and 8 bases from J; junction bases left unmatched: 7. CDR3 size: 14 residues. Germline CDR1 is LNHDA and CDR2 is SQIVND (reference sequence). This CDR3 is CASSVDREGEKLFF. In DNA, the CDR3 is TGTGCCAGTAGTGTGGACAGGGAGGGCGAAAAACTGTTTTTT.

The chain employs TRBV25-1 and TRBJ2-5; the D gene could be TRBD1 or TRBD2 (6 bases each). Trimming took off 4 bases at V and 5 bases at J, with 14 bases between the two ends. The CDR3 consists of 14 residues. Germline V CDR1 and CDR2: MGHDK, SYGVNS. The CDR3 here is CASSVAWGAETQYF. The CDR3 region has the DNA TGTGCCAGCAGTGTCGCGTGGGGGGCCGAGACCCAGTACTTC.

The chain recombines TRBV5-1 with TRBJ2-7; D unclear. The V end was cut by 3 bases, the J end by 3 bases, with 10 bases between. Germline-derived CDR1 and CDR2 are SGHRS and YFSETQ. CDR3 length equals 13 residues. The CDR3 region is CASSWKTLYEQYF. The CDR3 DNA sequence: TGCGCCAGCAGCTGGAAGACTCTCTACGAGCAGTACTTC. Full variable domain (missing parts from reference TRBV5-1 and TRBJ2-7): KAGVTQTPRYLIKTRGQQVTLSCSPISGHRSVSWYQQTPGQGLQFLFEYFSETQRNKGNFPGRFSGRQFSNSRSEMNVSTLELGDSALYLCASSWKTLYEQYFGPGTRLTVT.

The gene calls are TRBV7-8 and TRBJ1-5, with a weak D call TRBD1 (5 bases). Germline V gene lookup returns CDR1 SGHVS and CDR2 FQNEAQ. Trimming removed 0 bases at V and 3 bases at J, with 12 bases between. The CDR3 totals 16 residues. CDR3 DNA sequence: TGTGCCAGCAGCTTAGCGCATGGGGGAAACAATCAGCCCCAGCATTTT. Encoded protein: CASSLAHGGNNQPQHF.

The chain links TRBV6-1 to TRBJ2-7; 8 positions match TRBD2. This CDR3 is built from 14 residues. The germline V gene has CDR1 MNHNS and CDR2 SASEGT. V gave up 2 bases and J gave up 5 bases; unmatched junction bases: 5. The CDR3 protein is CASSEREGIHEQYF. The CDR3 DNA is TGTGCCAGCAGTGAACGGGAGGGTATCCACGAGCAGTACTTC.

V is TRBV2 and J is TRBJ1-2; D is unclear. CDR1 is SNHLY, CDR2 FYNNEI, per germline. Deletions cut 1 base from V and 5 bases from J, with 2 bases between. This CDR3 is 11 amino acids long. The CDR3 protein is CASSEVYGYTF. For the CDR3, the DNA is TGTGCCAGCAGTGAAGTTTATGGCTACACCTTC.